A selection of T cell receptor beta chains follows, all from one sample in a study of blood T cell repertoires in COVID-19. The assay was immunoSEQ multiplex PCR, and TCRdb's table has in-frame clones only and misses some. Of 180,000 or so clones listed, about 81% are singletons. Sequenced material: peripheral blood. The origin of the receptors is a woman of 80 years or more with COVID-19, enrolled during active disease. Both conserved end residues are part of each CDR3. A D gene is named only where the DNA matches it firmly. Expanded clones get a size class; other rows say once, few or many, or leave the size out.

size: NA
J: TRBJ2-2
V: TRBV13
D: TRBD2
DNA: TGTGCCAGCAGCCGAATAGCGGGAGAGTGGGTTTCGGACACCGGGGAGCTGTTTTTT
CDR3: CASSRIAGEWVSDTGELFF

size: NA
J: TRBJ2-2
V: TRBV27
D: NA
DNA: TGTGCCAGCAGTTTATTGGGGAGGTCGGCCGGGGAGCTGTTTTTT
CDR3: CASSLLGRSAGELFF

size: NA
J: TRBJ1-2
V: TRBV20-1
D: TRBD1
DNA: TGCAGTGCTAGTCGGACAGGGGGTCTGGCTAACTATGGCTACACCTTC
CDR3: CSASRTGGLANYGYTF

size: NA
J: TRBJ1-4
V: TRBV19
D: TRBD1
DNA: TGTGCCAGTAGTTCCAACAGGGGAACTAATGAAAAACTGTTTTTT
CDR3: CASSSNRGTNEKLFF

size: NA
J: TRBJ2-7
V: TRBV18
D: TRBD2
DNA: TGTGCCAGCTCACCCGGCGGGGGGAGGGGGACCTACGAGCAGTACTTC
CDR3: CASSPGGGRGTYEQYF

size: once
J: TRBJ1-5
V: TRBV5-6
D: TRBD1
DNA: TGTGCCAGCAGCCAGGGGACAGGGGTGAATCAGCCCCAGCATTTT
CDR3: CASSQGTGVNQPQHF

size: NA
J: TRBJ2-3
V: TRBV5-1
D: TRBD1
DNA: TGCGCCAGCAGCCCGAGAGGGGGACAGGGCCTCACAGATACGCAGTATTTT
CDR3: CASSPRGGQGLTDTQYF

size: NA
J: TRBJ2-3
V: TRBV29-1
D: TRBD1
DNA: TGCAGCGAACACGGACAGGCCACAGATACGCAGTATTTT
CDR3: CSEHGQATDTQYF

size: NA
J: TRBJ2-7
V: TRBV5-5
D: NA
DNA: TGTGCCAGCAGCGTAGGTGGAGGAGTCTACGAGCAGTACTTC
CDR3: CASSVGGGVYEQYF

size: NA
J: TRBJ2-2
V: TRBV9
D: TRBD2
DNA: TGTGCCAGCAGCCCTCGCCCAGCGGGAGCCAACACCGGGGAGCTGTTTTTT
CDR3: CASSPRPAGANTGELFF

size: once
J: TRBJ2-5
V: TRBV29-1
D: TRBD2
DNA: TGCAGCGTTGTGGGGAAGCTAGCGGGGGCCCAAGAGACCCAGTACTTC
CDR3: CSVVGKLAGAQETQYF

size: once
J: TRBJ1-1
V: TRBV29-1
D: TRBD1
DNA: TGCAGCGTTGACACCGGCAGGGGGTCAGGTGAAGCTTTCTTT
CDR3: CSVDTGRGSGEAFF

size: NA
J: TRBJ1-5
V: TRBV30
D: NA
DNA: TGTGCCTGGAGTGTAGGGGCAGGCGATCAGCCCCAGCATTTT
CDR3: CAWSVGAGDQPQHF

size: few
J: TRBJ2-3
V: TRBV10-3
D: NA
DNA: TGTGCCATCAGTGAGGAGCGCGGAGATACGCAGTATTTT
CDR3: CAISEERGDTQYF

size: NA
J: TRBJ2-7
V: TRBV6-5
D: TRBD2
DNA: TGTGCCAGCAGCGGGGGGATTCAGAAGTACTTC
CDR3: CASSGGIQKYF

size: NA
J: TRBJ2-2
V: TRBV10-3
D: TRBD2
DNA: TGTGCCTCGGGGACTAGCGGGAGGGTTAACACCGGGGAGCTGTTTTTT
CDR3: CASGTSGRVNTGELFF

size: NA
J: TRBJ2-5
V: TRBV7-7
D: TRBD2
DNA: TGTGCTAGCAGCTTAGGTCCTAGCGGGAGACAGACCCAGTACTTC
CDR3: CASSLGPSGRQTQYF

size: NA
J: TRBJ2-1
V: TRBV4-1
D: NA
DNA: TGCGCCAGCAGCCAAAGTAGCGGCTCCTACAATGAGCAGTTCTTC
CDR3: CASSQSSGSYNEQFF

size: NA
J: TRBJ2-7
V: TRBV2
D: NA
DNA: TGTGCCAGCAGTGGACAGGGCGGGGACTACGAGCAGTACTTC
CDR3: CASSGQGGDYEQYF

size: NA
J: TRBJ2-1
V: TRBV10-3
D: TRBD2
DNA: TGTGCCCCCGGAGGGCTAGCGGCAGGGCCCTACAATGAGCAGTTCTTC
CDR3: CAPGGLAAGPYNEQFF

size: NA
J: TRBJ1-5
V: TRBV28
D: NA
DNA: TGTGCCAGCAGTTTACAGGGTCAGCCCCAGCATTTT
CDR3: CASSLQGQPQHF

size: NA
J: TRBJ1-2
V: TRBV6-5
D: NA
DNA: TGTGCCAGCAGACCGCAGGGGAACTATGGCTACACCTTC
CDR3: CASRPQGNYGYTF

size: NA
J: TRBJ1-4
V: TRBV6-6
D: TRBD1
DNA: TGTGCCAGCAGTCATCCGGGACAGGGGACAACTAATGAAAAACTGTTTTTT
CDR3: CASSHPGQGTTNEKLFF

size: few
J: TRBJ2-1
V: TRBV18
D: TRBD2
DNA: TGTGCCAGCTCACCGACTAGCGGGGGGGATAATGAGCAGTTCTTC
CDR3: CASSPTSGGDNEQFF

size: NA
J: TRBJ2-3
V: TRBV3-1/TRBV3-2
D: NA
DNA: TGTGCCAGCAGCCAATCCTTCCAGGGTCGAGACACAGATACGCAGTATTTT
CDR3: CASSQSFQGRDTDTQYF

size: NA
J: TRBJ2-1
V: TRBV5-1
D: TRBD1
DNA: TGCGCCAGCAGCTTAACAGGGGCCCCCTACAATGAGCAGTTCTTC
CDR3: CASSLTGAPYNEQFF

size: once
J: TRBJ2-7
V: TRBV7-6
D: NA
DNA: TGTGCCAGCAGCTTAGCGGCGGACAGCAACCTCTACGAGCAGTACTTC
CDR3: CASSLAADSNLYEQYF

size: NA
J: TRBJ2-5
V: TRBV11-2
D: TRBD1
DNA: TGTGCCAGCAGACGAGGGGGCTCGGAGACCCAGTACTTC
CDR3: CASRRGGSETQYF

size: many
J: TRBJ2-1
V: TRBV28
D: NA
DNA: TGTGCCACCAAGGAGGCCGGGGGCAATGAGCAGTTCTTC
CDR3: CATKEAGGNEQFF

size: NA
J: TRBJ2-1
V: TRBV28
D: NA
DNA: TGTGCCAGCAGTTCCCTCGGACAGTTGGATGAGCAGTTCTTC
CDR3: CASSSLGQLDEQFF

size: NA
J: TRBJ2-7
V: TRBV5-1
D: TRBD1
DNA: TGCGCCAGCAGCTTGAACCCGACAGGGACCACCTACGAGCAGTACTTC
CDR3: CASSLNPTGTTYEQYF

size: NA
J: TRBJ1-2
V: TRBV20-1
D: NA
DNA: TGCAGTGCTAGACGAGGCGGCTACACCTTC
CDR3: CSARRGGYTF

size: NA
J: TRBJ1-2
V: TRBV4-1
D: TRBD1
DNA: TGCGCCAGCAGCCAAATCGCAGGGGGCTATGGCTACACCTTC
CDR3: CASSQIAGGYGYTF

size: NA
J: TRBJ1-1
V: TRBV28
D: TRBD1
DNA: TGTGCCAGCGGGACAGGGGGAGTGAATGCTTTCTTT
CDR3: CASGTGGVNAFF

size: once
J: TRBJ1-4
V: TRBV30
D: NA
DNA: TGTGCCTGGAGTCCCGCGGGGATCTTTAATGAAAAACTGTTTTTT
CDR3: CAWSPAGIFNEKLFF

size: NA
J: TRBJ1-2
V: TRBV27
D: NA
DNA: TGTGCCAGCAGTTTAACGGGGGACTATGGCTACACCTTC
CDR3: CASSLTGDYGYTF

size: NA
J: TRBJ1-5
V: TRBV19
D: NA
DNA: TGTGCCAGTAGTATAGATCAGACAGCGGGTCAGCCCCAGCATTTT
CDR3: CASSIDQTAGQPQHF